These 21 T cell receptor beta chains share one sample of origin, sequenced in a study of blood T cells in healthy people across ages (dated by TCRdb to about 2015). Library preparation employed 5' RACE. Sequencing was performed on an Illumina HiSeq 2500. The second PCR ran for roughly 7 to 11 cycles and used a J-beta primer mix along with a sample-barcoded 5' primer. In TCRdb, the public reads were trimmed at Q25 with fastp and aligned with MiXCR, with productive beta chains retained. Rows with a matching CDR3 protein are joined into one entry that keeps the most common DNA and genes. The sample table contains about 540,000 distinct CDR3 sequences; only one count was recorded for less than 25% of them. Under 9% of the sample belongs to the ten largest clones. This sample also belongs to another study, concerning T cells of mothers and their children.

The specimen sequenced was blood. These TCRs come from a boy younger than 18 in good health.

The chain has TRBV5-1 and TRBJ2-5, with 9 bases matching TRBD1. In germline, CDR1 is SGHRS, CDR2 YFSETQ. The junction had 11 bases not matched to a gene; V was cut back by 3 bases and J by 5 bases. This CDR3 is built from 16 residues. The CDR3 is CASSSLLGQGGETQYF. In nucleotides, the CDR3 is TGCGCCAGCAGCTCCCTGCTGGGACAGGGAGGCGAGACCCAGTACTTC.

This sequence joins TRBV3-1 and TRBJ1-1, with D possibly matching TRBD1 (5 bases). The CDR3 is 15 amino acids. V lost 1 base and J lost 4, with 13 bases in between. In germline, CDR1 is LGHDT, CDR2 YNNKEL (reference sequence). This chain's CDR3 is CASSQGQLDGTEAFF. In DNA form, the CDR3 reads TGTGCCAGCAGCCAAGGACAGCTGGATGGCACTGAAGCTTTCTTT. Filled out from reference TRBV3-1 and TRBJ1-1, the complete variable domain reads DTAVSQTPKYLVTQMGNDKSIKCEQNLGHDTMYWYKQDSKKFLKIMFSYNNKELIINETVPNRFSPKSPDKAHLNLHINSLELGDSAVYFCASSQGQLDGTEAFFGQGTRLTVV.

J is TRBJ1-2 and V is TRBV24-1; 8 bases align to TRBD1. Germline V gives CDR1 KGHDR, CDR2 SFDVKD. V was pared by 3 bases and J by 5 bases, with 10 bases of the junction left unmatched. This CDR3 spans 16 amino acids. CDR3 residues: CATSDLSRTGRYGYTF. For the CDR3, the DNA is TGTGCCACCAGTGATCTCTCTCGGACAGGGAGGTATGGCTACACCTTC.

This chain links TRBV6-6 with TRBJ2-7, with D possibly matching TRBD2 (7 bases). This CDR3 contains 15 residues. Trimming pared 0 bases from V and 5 bases from J, leaving 14 bases between. Germline CDR1 MNHNY, CDR2 SVGAGI (reference sequence). In nucleotides, the CDR3 is TGTGCCAGCAGTTACTCGGGGGGGCACCGTGACGAGCAGTACTTC. The encoded protein is CASSYSGGHRDEQYF.

This clonotype was picked up a small number of times. The chain carries TRBV9 and TRBJ2-7; D remains ambiguous. The V gene lost 3 bases and the J gene lost 5 bases, with 6 bases spanning the gap. The V gene's germline CDR1 is SGDLS and CDR2 YYNGEE. The CDR3 has 11 amino acids. In DNA form, the CDR3 reads TGTGCCAGCAGCGATAATGACGAGCAGTACTTC. Translated: CASSDNDEQYF.

This rearrangement joins TRBV9 to TRBJ2-3, with 12 positions matching TRBD2. Germline V CDR1 and CDR2: SGDLS, YYNGEE. V lost 3 bases, J lost 0 bases, and 5 bases stayed unmatched. The CDR3 is 17 residues long. CDR3 in amino acids: CASSGASGRVSTDTQYF. CDR3 DNA: TGTGCCAGCAGCGGAGCTAGCGGGAGGGTTAGCACAGATACGCAGTATTTT.

The sample holds a few counts of this clonotype. This sequence joins TRBV10-3 and TRBJ1-1; D uncertain. The germline CDR1 and CDR2 sequences are ENHRY and SYGVKD. The length of the CDR3 is 17 residues. Trimming stripped 2 bases from V and 1 base from J, with 17 bases between. The DNA for the CDR3 is TGTGCCATCAGTGAGAACCGACGTACTCGCAGGAACACTGAAGCTTTCTTT. Protein: CAISENRRTRRNTEAFF.

The chain carries TRBV30 and TRBJ1-2; D is unresolved. Trimming removed 3 bases at V and 0 bases at J, with 5 bases between. The CDR3 has 12 amino acids. Germline loops: CDR1 GTSNPN, CDR2 SVGIG (reference sequence). The CDR3 here is CAWSIANYGYTF. CDR3 coding DNA: TGTGCCTGGAGCATAGCTAACTATGGCTACACCTTC.

This clonotype was observed a few times. This sequence joins TRBV5-1 and TRBJ1-1; possible D gene TRBD1, 5 bases. This CDR3 comprises 12 residues. The germline V gene encodes CDR1 SGHRS and CDR2 YFSETQ. V shed 3 bases and J shed 7 bases, with 10 bases lying between them. The CDR3 sequence: CASSSDGHEAFF. The CDR3 DNA follows: TGCGCCAGCAGCTCCGACGGACATGAAGCTTTCTTT.

The gene calls are TRBV28 and TRBJ2-1; 7 bases match TRBD2. Judging by the DNA end, TRBJ2-7 fits better; the J call may be wrong. In germline, CDR1 is MDHEN, CDR2 SYDVKM. The CDR3 sequence is 14 residues long. CDR3 coding DNA: TGTGCCAGCAGTTTGATGGGGGGGTTTTACGAGCAGTACTTC. Amino acid sequence: CASSLMGGFYEQYF.

The rearrangement uses TRBV7-9 and TRBJ2-7; no clear D gene. Germline V lookup: CDR1 SEHNR, CDR2 FQNEAQ (reference sequence). This CDR3 has 16 amino acids. The V end lost 0 bases, the J end lost 5 bases, and 17 bases lay between the germline ends. CDR3 protein: CASSLALPADGDEQYF. In DNA, the CDR3 is TGTGCCAGCAGCTTAGCCCTTCCGGCCGACGGCGACGAGCAGTACTTC.

This chain connects TRBV6-2 or TRBV6-3 to TRBJ2-7, with a possible D match to TRBD1 (6 bases). CDR1 is MNHEY, CDR2 SVGEGT, per germline. Trimming removed 6 bases at V and 4 bases at J, with 10 bases between. This CDR3 is 12 amino acids long. This CDR3 is CASSNGQYEQYF. CDR3 coding DNA: TGTGCCAGCAGCAACGGACAGTACGAGCAGTACTTC.

The chain recombines TRBV20-1 with TRBJ2-3; tentative D call: TRBD1 (6 bases). V gave up 1 base and J gave up 2 bases, with 13 bases separating them. The length of the CDR3 is 15 residues. Germline assignment: CDR1 DFQATT and CDR2 SNEGSKA (reference sequence). The CDR3 is CSARGSTGATDTQYF. The CDR3 DNA is TGCAGTGCTAGAGGGTCGACAGGTGCCACAGATACGCAGTATTTT.

V usage is TRBV18 and J usage is TRBJ2-5; weak D call: TRBD1 (5 bases). CDR3 length: 15 amino acids. The V gene's germline CDR1 is KGHSH and CDR2 LQKENI. With 1 base removed from V and 1 base from J, the gap between germline ends came to 10 bases. The CDR3 nucleotides read TGTGCCAGCTCACCACGGTGGCAGGGCCAAGAGACCCAGTACTTC. This gives the protein CASSPRWQGQETQYF.

The table lists this clonotype with a few counts. The chain couples TRBV9 to TRBJ2-7; TRBD2 might be the D (6 bases). V shed 2 bases and J shed 1 base, with 10 bases lying between them. Germline assignment: CDR1 SGDLS and CDR2 YYNGEE. CDR3 size: 14 residues. The CDR3 is CASSVDAGSYEQYF. CDR3 coding DNA: TGTGCCAGCAGCGTGGACGCGGGGTCCTACGAGCAGTACTTC.

At least ten counts were recorded for this clonotype. The chain links TRBV6-7 to TRBJ2-7, with a weak D call TRBD2 (6 bases). TRBV6-7 is given ORF status, its function remaining uncertain. Trimming removed 2 bases from V and 0 bases from J, with 14 bases in between. CDR3 size: 16 residues. The CDR3 region has the DNA TGTGCCAGCAGTTACGTCTTCGGGGGTAGCTCCTACGAGCAGTACTTC. This sequence encodes CASSYVFGGSSYEQYF.

The J gene is TRBJ2-1, the V gene TRBV4-3; the D gene is possibly TRBD1 (6 bases). The tail of the sequence fits TRBJ2-5 better, so the J call may be wrong. CDR3 size: 15 residues. Per germline, CDR1 LGHNA and CDR2 YSLEER. This CDR3 is CASSQVTGFRETQYF. CDR3 DNA: TGCGCCAGCAGCCAAGTAACAGGGTTCCGAGAGACCCAGTACTTC.

This chain joins TRBV28 and TRBJ1-5; TRBD1 is a possible D gene (6 bases). Trimming stripped 4 bases from V and 2 bases from J, with 18 bases between. Looked up from germline, CDR1 is MDHEN and CDR2 is SYDVKM. CDR3 length: 17 residues. The CDR3 DNA follows: TGTGCCAGCAGTTACGATTACAGGGTACGGGGCAATCAGCCCCAGCATTTT. This encodes CASSYDYRVRGNQPQHF.

The chain links TRBV4-3 to TRBJ2-3, with D possibly matching TRBD2 (7 bases). The CDR3 spans 16 residues. Germline CDR1 reads LGHNA; CDR2 reads YSLEER. V was shortened by 0 bases and J by 4 bases, with 14 bases between the two germline ends. The CDR3 loop is CASSQDRGGLADTQYF. The CDR3, as DNA: TGCGCCAGCAGCCAAGACCGCGGGGGCCTGGCAGATACGCAGTATTTT.

This clonotype was seen a handful of times. V and J are TRBV20-1 and TRBJ2-7; D is ambiguous. Germline CDR1 reads DFQATT; CDR2 reads SNEGSKA (reference sequence). The ends were cut back, 6 bases at V and 0 bases at J, with 6 bases in the middle. This CDR3 has 11 residues. The CDR3 region has the DNA TGCAGTGCCCCAAACTCCTACGAGCAGTACTTC. Residues: CSAPNSYEQYF.

The rearrangement links TRBV4-3 to TRBJ2-7; 9 positions match TRBD1. CDR1 is LGHNA and CDR2 is YSLEER in the germline V gene. CDR3 length equals 15 residues. With 0 bases clipped from V and 6 bases from J, the junction kept 6 bases outside the gene matches. CDR3 loop: CASSQEGTGGGEQYF. The CDR3 DNA follows: TGCGCCAGCAGCCAAGAAGGAACAGGGGGCGGCGAGCAGTACTTC.